Listed below are T cell receptor beta chains from one sample, sequenced in a study of cytomegalovirus exposure and HLA in healthy donors. Only in-frame clones appear in the TCRdb table, and some are missing; sequencing was by immunoSEQ multiplex PCR. This table holds about 76,000 clones, 65% to 80% found once. What was sequenced was PBMCs. The origin of the receptors is a man younger than 40 in good health and CMV-seronegative. Each CDR3 is given with its conserved first and last residue.

CDR3 protein: CATRAGALNTEAFF; J gene: TRBJ1-1; V gene: TRBV7-2
CDR3 protein: CASSLEYFSADTQYF; J gene: TRBJ2-3; V gene: TRBV5-1
CDR3 protein: CSVVGGANYGYTF; J gene: TRBJ1-2; V gene: TRBV29-1
CDR3 protein: CASSLSLGNTEAFF; J gene: TRBJ1-1; V gene: TRBV5-4
CDR3 protein: CASSKNPGLRQPQHF; J gene: TRBJ1-5; V gene: TRBV19
CDR3 protein: CASSSRTGANYGYTF; J gene: TRBJ1-2; V gene: TRBV7-8
CDR3 protein: CASSLAQGAGDTQYF; J gene: TRBJ2-3; V gene: TRBV5-4
CDR3 protein: CASSFTSGEYNEQFF; J gene: TRBJ2-1; V gene: TRBV7-8
CDR3 protein: CASSPTDSSNQPQHF; J gene: TRBJ1-5; V gene: TRBV18
CDR3 protein: CASSSRDRGIYEQYF; J gene: TRBJ2-7; V gene: TRBV7-2
CDR3 protein: CASANRQGDVSNEQFF; J gene: TRBJ2-1; V gene: TRBV18
CDR3 protein: CASSVGTQGTEAFF; J gene: TRBJ1-1; V gene: TRBV6-1
CDR3 protein: CASSRTGMEETQYF; J gene: TRBJ2-5; V gene: TRBV5-6
CDR3 protein: CASRPGAGAGYTF; J gene: TRBJ1-2; V gene: TRBV7-9
CDR3 protein: CASSLERRGVTDTQYF; J gene: TRBJ2-3; V gene: TRBV5-1
CDR3 protein: CASSVAPTRVSSAGELFF; J gene: TRBJ2-2; V gene: TRBV9
CDR3 protein: CATRSRGSYNSPLHF; J gene: TRBJ1-6; V gene: TRBV27
CDR3 protein: CASSSRDTSYGYTF; J gene: TRBJ1-2; V gene: TRBV7-9
CDR3 protein: CASSAGTGFEKLFF; J gene: TRBJ1-4; V gene: TRBV2
CDR3 protein: CASSVTGSVLSGSGANVLTF; J gene: TRBJ2-6; V gene: TRBV9
CDR3 protein: CASRESQLNTEAFF; J gene: TRBJ1-1; V gene: TRBV2
CDR3 protein: CASSQLAGVDVKTQYF; J gene: TRBJ2-5; V gene: TRBV18
CDR3 protein: CASSQQGAMTEAFF; J gene: TRBJ1-1; V gene: TRBV7-8